Only a few counts were recorded for the clone carrying this T cell receptor (beta chain). The antigen is undetermined. With a much larger clone just one base away, this may be a read error. This sample is part of a study of molecular identifiers for immune sequencing clone quantification. Broader study findings: Shared barcodes on identical TCR molecules could underestimate the sizes of highly expanded clones.

Naive CD8 sequencing libraries were generated from around 20,000 to 990,000 sorted cells, with 10%, 30% or 50% RNA as input. Making the bulk TCR libraries relied on previously described methods and listed TCR primers. MiXCR was run by TCRdb on the PCR reads, yielding one entry per CDR3 protein. The table shows some 91,000 distinct CDR3 sequences, with about 24% occurring only once. CDR1 SGHRS and CDR2 YFSETQ come from the germline V gene. The CDR3 has 13 amino acids. The clonotype comes from a human donor in good health. Some libraries in this study had Jurkat cell RNA spiked in. The chain has TRBV5-1 and TRBJ2-7, with D possibly TRBD1 on 6 matching bases. Sequenced material: naive CD8+ T cells from blood, with Jurkat cell RNA spiked in. The subset denotes: FACS-sorted CD8+CD4-CCR7+CD45RA+ naive T cells. The CDR3: CAGSETGPYEQYF. In DNA form, the CDR3 reads TGCGCCGGCAGCGAGACAGGTCCCTACGAGCAGTACTTC.